This is a list of T cell receptor beta chains from one sample in a study of T cells after posttransplantation cyclophosphamide. The method was immunoSEQ multiplex PCR; TCRdb's version includes in-frame clones alone and lacks a portion of them. The sample comprises about 52,000 clones, 94% of which are singletons, and about 3.1% rests with the top ten. Material: PBMCs. The receptors shown here come from a woman aged 25-40 years in good health and a related stem cell transplant donor. CDR3s include the opening cysteine and the closing phenylalanine or tryptophan. The D gene is left open where the match is weak. The size field is filled for only some rows; it gives once, few, many or a size class.

v_call: TRBV19
j_call: TRBJ1-3
cdr3_length: 11
d_call: NA
clone_size: NA
cdr3_nt: TGTGCCAGGGGCGCCGGAAACACCATATATTTT
cdr3_aa: CARGAGNTIYF

v_call: TRBV5-1
j_call: TRBJ2-2
cdr3_length: 15
d_call: TRBD1
clone_size: NA
cdr3_nt: TGCGCCAGCAGCTGGGACAGGGTCAACACCGGGGAGCTGTTTTTT
cdr3_aa: CASSWDRVNTGELFF

v_call: TRBV10-1
j_call: TRBJ1-6
cdr3_length: 14
d_call: TRBD1
clone_size: NA
cdr3_nt: TGCGCCAGCAGCCCCGGGACAGGGAATTCACCCCTCCACTTT
cdr3_aa: CASSPGTGNSPLHF

v_call: TRBV18
j_call: TRBJ1-2
cdr3_length: 13
d_call: NA
clone_size: NA
cdr3_nt: TGTGCCAGCTCATCGACAGACTCGCGGGGCTACACCTTC
cdr3_aa: CASSSTDSRGYTF

v_call: TRBV11-2
j_call: TRBJ2-3
cdr3_length: 13
d_call: NA
clone_size: NA
cdr3_nt: TGTGCCAGCAGCTTAGTATTCACAGATACGCAGTATTTT
cdr3_aa: CASSLVFTDTQYF

v_call: TRBV19
j_call: TRBJ1-1
cdr3_length: 14
d_call: NA
clone_size: NA
cdr3_nt: TGTGCCAGTAGTATAGGGGGACAGAACACTGAAGCTTTCTTT
cdr3_aa: CASSIGGQNTEAFF

v_call: TRBV5-4
j_call: TRBJ2-7
cdr3_length: 12
d_call: TRBD1
clone_size: NA
cdr3_nt: TGTGCCAGCAGCTACATCCCGGGACAGGACGTATGG
cdr3_aa: CASSYIPGQDVW

v_call: TRBV27
j_call: TRBJ2-2
cdr3_length: 14
d_call: NA
clone_size: NA
cdr3_nt: TGTGCCAGCAGGGTGGTGGGGGGAGGCGGGGAGCTGTTTTTT
cdr3_aa: CASRVVGGGGELFF

v_call: TRBV5-5
j_call: TRBJ1-1
cdr3_length: 13
d_call: NA
clone_size: NA
cdr3_nt: TGTGCCAGCAGCTTGGCCGGGAGGTCTGAAGCTTTCTTT
cdr3_aa: CASSLAGRSEAFF

v_call: TRBV15
j_call: TRBJ2-7
cdr3_length: 16
d_call: NA
clone_size: once
cdr3_nt: TGTGCCACCAGCATACCTTCGCCCGGGGGGCCCTACGAGCAGTACTTC
cdr3_aa: CATSIPSPGGPYEQYF

v_call: TRBV13
j_call: TRBJ1-2
cdr3_length: 15
d_call: NA
clone_size: NA
cdr3_nt: TGTGCCAGCAGCTTAGGTCACGGGGAGGGGTATGGCTACACCTTC
cdr3_aa: CASSLGHGEGYGYTF

v_call: TRBV4-3
j_call: TRBJ1-3
cdr3_length: 15
d_call: TRBD1
clone_size: NA
cdr3_nt: TGCGCCAGCAGCCCGGGACAGGGGGCTGGAAACACCATATATTTT
cdr3_aa: CASSPGQGAGNTIYF

v_call: TRBV2
j_call: TRBJ1-6
cdr3_length: 15
d_call: NA
clone_size: NA
cdr3_nt: TGTGCCAGCAGTGACTTCGGAGGCCGGGGTTCACCCCTCCACTTT
cdr3_aa: CASSDFGGRGSPLHF

v_call: TRBV19
j_call: TRBJ1-5
cdr3_length: 12
d_call: NA
clone_size: NA
cdr3_nt: TGTGCCGGACAGCGGTCCAATCAGCCCCAGCATTTT
cdr3_aa: CAGQRSNQPQHF

v_call: TRBV7-6
j_call: TRBJ1-3
cdr3_length: 16
d_call: NA
clone_size: NA
cdr3_nt: TGTGCCAGCAGCCCTAGCACGGGAGGTGAAGGAAACACCATATATTTT
cdr3_aa: CASSPSTGGEGNTIYF